The 13 T cell receptor beta chains below were found in one sample sequenced in a study of regulatory and conventional T cells in RAG deficiency. Conventional CD4+ T cells were sorted from blood as CD25-low CD127-high cells. The method was immunoSEQ multiplex PCR; TCRdb's version includes in-frame clones alone and lacks a portion of them. This sample yields about 30,000 clones, of which approximately 96% are seen a single time; 0.35% belongs to the top ten. This sample was shared with a second study, whose subject was regulatory T cells. This second report adds: The PCR used 52 TRBV and 13 TRBJ primers.

The sequencing sample was made of CD25- CD4+ T cells sorted from blood. These receptors originate from a human donor in good health.

The V call is TRBV2, the J call TRBJ2-7; D not certain. The V end was cut by 6 bases, the J end by 4 bases, with 10 bases between. The CDR3 runs to 12 residues. Germline loops: CDR1 SNHLY, CDR2 FYNNEI. CDR3 nucleotide sequence: TGTGCCAGCAGGGGTTACGGGTACGAGCAGTACTTC. Translated: CASRGYGYEQYF.

The gene calls are TRBV5-1 and TRBJ2-2; TRBD1 is a possible D gene (6 bases). V lost 0 bases and J 9 bases, leaving 18 bases between the germline ends. The CDR3 is 16 amino acids. Germline V gene sequence: CDR1 SGHRS, CDR2 YFSETQ. CDR3 loop: CASSLVQGPMTRELFF. The CDR3 DNA sequence: TGCGCCAGCAGCTTGGTACAGGGACCCATGACGAGGGAGCTGTTTTTT.

The rearrangement uses TRBV9 and TRBJ1-2, with a weak D call TRBD1 (5 bases). Germline V gene sequence: CDR1 SGDLS, CDR2 YYNGEE. There are 15 residues in the CDR3. Deletions cut 2 bases from V and 4 bases from J, with 15 bases between. The chain's CDR3 is CASSVGQGGGYGYTF. The CDR3 DNA reads as TGTGCCAGCAGCGTGGGGCAGGGAGGAGGCTATGGCTACACCTTC.

The rearrangement joins TRBV6-6 to TRBJ2-3, with 8 bases aligning to TRBD2. This CDR3 spans 15 amino acids. J lost 2 bases, V lost 5 bases, and 6 bases had no gene match. Germline loops: CDR1 MNHNY, CDR2 SVGAGI (reference sequence). The CDR3 DNA reads as TGTGCCAGCAGTCGAGTAGCGGGGATCACAGATACGCAGTATTTT. Amino acids: CASSRVAGITDTQYF.

The chain employs TRBV27 and TRBJ1-5; TRBD1 matches 7 bases. The V and J ends lost 5 bases and 0 bases, in that order; junction bases with no gene match: 7. The CDR3 covers 16 residues. CDR1 and CDR2 from the germline V gene are MNHEY and SMNVEV (reference sequence). The CDR3 region has the DNA TGTGCCAGCAGTCTTACCGGGACAGTTAGCAATCAGCCCCAGCATTTT. It encodes CASSLTGTVSNQPQHF.

This rearrangement joins TRBV7-6 to TRBJ2-5, with 10 positions matching TRBD2. The J call may be incorrect, as the DNA end agrees better with TRBJ2-7. The CDR3 contains 15 residues. Germline loops: CDR1 SGHVS, CDR2 FNYEAQ. The CDR3 DNA sequence: TGTGCCAGCAGACCTAGCGGGAGATTGTTCCACGAGCAGTACTTC. Translated: CASRPSGRLFHEQYF.

The J gene is TRBJ1-3, the V gene TRBV19; D unresolved. Germline V gives CDR1 LNHDA, CDR2 SQIVND (reference sequence). This CDR3 has 13 amino acids. V was trimmed by 5 bases and J by 0 bases, leaving 5 bases between them. Here the CDR3 reads CASSPGSGNTIYF. The CDR3 DNA is TGTGCCAGTAGTCCAGGCTCTGGAAACACCATATATTTT.

There are a few counts of this clone. This sequence joins TRBV6-5 and TRBJ1-3; D is unresolved. Between the trimmed V and J ends, which lost 7 bases and 0 bases, there was a span of 10 bases. CDR1 MNHEY and CDR2 SVGAGI come from the germline V gene. The CDR3 spans 14 residues. The CDR3, as DNA: TGTGCCAGCACCAAAGGGAGCTCTGGAAACACCATATATTTT. Translating gives CASTKGSSGNTIYF.

The V gene is TRBV6-5, the J gene TRBJ2-4; TRBD1 is a possible D gene (6 bases). Germline CDR1 is MNHEY and CDR2 is SVGAGI. Trimming removed 2 bases from V and 6 bases from J, with 14 bases in between. The CDR3 covers 15 residues. CDR3 nucleotide sequence: TGTGCCAGCAGTTACACCTGGCAGGGGACAAACATTCAGTACTTC. Encoded protein: CASSYTWQGTNIQYF.

This sequence joins TRBV19 and TRBJ2-1, with 7 bases matching TRBD1. CDR1 LNHDA and CDR2 SQIVND come from the germline V gene (reference sequence). The CDR3 runs 13 residues. With 8 bases clipped from V and 4 bases from J, the junction kept 5 bases outside the gene matches. CDR3 nucleotide sequence: TGTGCCAGTGTGGACAGGACGTACAATGAGCAGTTCTTC. It specifies CASVDRTYNEQFF.

This chain joins TRBV4-1 and TRBJ2-5; TRBD1 agrees at 9 bases. The V gene end was trimmed by 3 bases and the J gene end by 5 bases; junction bases not matched to a gene: 10. From germline, CDR1 is MGHRA and CDR2 YSYEKL. The CDR3 extends over 16 amino acids. As DNA, the CDR3 is TGCGCCAGCAGCCAGGACAAGACAGGGGGAAAGGAGACCCAGTACTTC. Protein: CASSQDKTGGKETQYF.

The J gene is TRBJ1-4, the V gene TRBV6-6; no clear D gene. Germline-derived CDR1 and CDR2 are MNHNY and SVGAGI (reference sequence). V lost 5 bases and J lost 5, with 9 bases in between. This CDR3 spans 13 amino acids. CDR3 loop: CASSPAENEKLFF. CDR3 DNA sequence: TGTGCCAGCAGTCCCGCGGAGAATGAAAAACTGTTTTTT.

This sequence joins TRBV5-1 and TRBJ1-2, with D maybe TRBD1 (6 bases). CDR3 size: 14 residues. CDR1 SGHRS and CDR2 YFSETQ come from the germline V gene. V was clipped by 2 bases and J by 4 bases, with 12 bases between them. The CDR3 DNA reads as TGCGCCAGCAGCTTAGAGACAGGTCGCTATGGCTACACCTTC. Its translation: CASSLETGRYGYTF.